The 9 T cell receptor beta chains listed next were all sequenced from one sample in a study of blood T cells in healthy people across ages. A second PCR, run for about 6 to 11 cycles, used a sample-barcoded 5' primer plus a J-beta primer mix. In TCRdb, the 5' RACE reads were re-called with MiXCR into one record per CDR3 protein. The sample has 600,000 to 1,000,000 distinct CDR3 sequences, 58% seen once; the top ten hold approximately 21%. Input material: blood. The receptors were gathered from a man aged 25 to 45 in good health.

The chain uses TRBV3-1 and TRBJ1-5; D is unclear. Trimming removed 2 bases from V and 5 bases from J, with 10 bases in between. This CDR3 region has 14 residues. Germline assignment: CDR1 LGHDT and CDR2 YNNKEL (reference sequence). The CDR3 protein is CASSQLGTHQPQHF. The CDR3, as DNA: TGTGCCAGCAGCCAACTGGGTACGCATCAGCCCCAGCATTTT. Together with reference TRBV3-1 and TRBJ1-5, the CDR3 gives the full variable domain: DTAVSQTPKYLVTQMGNDKSIKCEQNLGHDTMYWYKQDSKKFLKIMFSYNNKELIINETVPNRFSPKSPDKAHLNLHINSLELGDSAVYFCASSQLGTHQPQHFGDGTRLSIL.

Ten or more counts support this clonotype. V gene TRBV6-5 combines with J gene TRBJ2-3, with D perhaps matching TRBD1 or TRBD2 (5 bases each). The CDR3 contains 14 residues. Germline V lookup: CDR1 MNHEY, CDR2 SVGAGI. V lost 2 bases, J lost 0 bases, and 6 bases lay in between. This chain's CDR3 is CASSYGGSTDTQYF. In DNA form, the CDR3 reads TGTGCCAGCAGTTACGGGGGAAGCACAGATACGCAGTATTTT.

This clonotype was counted only a few times. This chain links TRBV7-2 with TRBJ1-2; 7 nucleotides align to TRBD1. The germline CDR1 and CDR2 sequences are SGHTA and FQGNSA. V lost 6 bases to trimming and J lost 4 bases; unmatched junction nucleotides: 5. The CDR3 has 13 residues. The CDR3 region has the DNA TGTGCCAGCAGTCCCACAGGGGTCTATGGCTACACCTTC. Translation gives CASSPTGVYGYTF.

This rearrangement joins TRBV4-2 to TRBJ2-1; D not certain. TRBJ2-7 explains the end of the DNA better; the J call may be wrong. The CDR3 totals 15 residues. From germline, CDR1 is LGHNA and CDR2 YNFKEQ. The CDR3 DNA reads TGTGCCAGCAGCCAAGATCTCCCATCCTACAATGAGCAGTACTTC. Translating it yields CASSQDLPSYNEQYF.

The genes are TRBV7-8 and TRBJ2-7; 7 nucleotides match TRBD1. J was trimmed by 3 bases and V by 2 bases; bases with no gene match: 1. Germline CDR1 is SGHVS and CDR2 is FQNEAQ. The CDR3 covers 13 residues. CDR3 sequence: CASSLRDSYEQYF. The CDR3 DNA reads TGTGCCAGCAGCTTACGGGACAGCTACGAGCAGTACTTC.

The chain combines TRBV6-6 with TRBJ2-3, with 11 bases lining up with TRBD1. The V gene's germline CDR1 is MNHNY and CDR2 SVGAGI (reference sequence). The CDR3 sequence is 15 residues long. Germline trimming cut 2 bases from V and 10 bases from J; bases unmatched to any gene: 8. The CDR3 loop reads CASSYPGTGGDSQYF. In nucleotides, the CDR3 is TGTGCCAGCAGTTACCCAGGGACAGGGGGGGATTCGCAGTATTTT.

The chain carries TRBV29-1 and TRBJ2-2; D is perhaps TRBD2 (6 bases). The germline gives CDR1 SQVTM, CDR2 ANQGSEA. This CDR3 spans 13 amino acids. V gave up 7 bases and J gave up 0 bases, with 9 bases separating them. The CDR3 is CSGGEANTGELFF. CDR3 DNA: TGCAGCGGAGGGGAGGCGAACACCGGGGAGCTGTTTTTT.

The V and J genes are TRBV6-2 or TRBV6-3 and TRBJ2-2, with D possibly TRBD1 on 6 matching bases. Germline V CDR1 and CDR2: MNHEY, SVGEGT. The CDR3 is 13 amino acids. V was cut by 6 bases and J by 5 bases, with 10 bases left in between. The CDR3: CASRFDRTGELFF. The CDR3 nucleotides are TGTGCCAGCAGATTCGACAGGACCGGGGAGCTGTTTTTT.

This sequence joins TRBV7-4 and TRBJ2-7; no reliable D call. Germline loops: CDR1 SGHVT, CDR2 SQSDAQ. The length of the CDR3 is 15 residues. The V end was cut by 3 bases, the J end by 0 bases, with 12 bases between. The CDR3 reads CASSLGLLTSYEQYF. The CDR3 DNA follows: TGTGCCAGCAGCTTGGGTCTGCTGACCTCCTACGAGCAGTACTTC.